This TCR beta chain is from a study of cytomegalovirus exposure and HLA in healthy donors. Looking at the study overall: A prior study identified just under 120 million unique TCR beta sequences from some 180 million T cells.

In the PCR, 60 Vbeta and 13 Jbeta primers were used. Libraries were prepared by immunoSEQ multiplex PCR; TCRdb keeps only in-frame clonotypes and omits some of them. The ten most abundant clones cover more than 5% of a sample with about 62,000 clones. The sequenced sample was PBMCs. The TCR was taken from a man aged 30 to 45 in good health and CMV-seropositive.

The DNA of the CDR3 is TGTGCCAGCAGTTTACTAGCGTCTTCTGTCGGGGAGCTGTTTTTT. This sequence encodes CASSLLASSVGELFF. The chain combines TRBV6-5 with TRBJ2-2, with TRBD2 matching over 7 bases. CDR1 is MNHEY, CDR2 SVGAGI, per germline. CDR3 size: 15 residues. Unmatched junction bases numbered 9, after V lost 4 bases and J lost 7 bases.